This T cell receptor beta chain was profiled in a study of T-cell memory formation after mild COVID-19. The V and J ends lost 2 bases and 2 bases respectively, with 10 bases between them. The CDR3 is 14 amino acids. Germline values: CDR1 SGHTA, CDR2 FQGNSA. TCRdb reprocessed the 5' RACE reads via MiXCR and lists one record per CDR3 protein. The data show around 200,000 distinct CDR3 sequences, about 18% seen once. Sequencing was performed on PBMCs or a T cell subset sorted from them (not recorded which). V and J are TRBV7-2 and TRBJ2-7; a weak D match, TRBD1 (6 bases). The origin of this receptor is a man aged 18 to 29 who had mild COVID-19 (a few samples of this study predate the infection). Cell type and time point are not known. CDR3 sequence reads: CASSLLGDTYEQYV. DNA of the CDR3: TGTGCCAGCAGCTTATTAGGGGACACCTACGAGCAGTACGTC.